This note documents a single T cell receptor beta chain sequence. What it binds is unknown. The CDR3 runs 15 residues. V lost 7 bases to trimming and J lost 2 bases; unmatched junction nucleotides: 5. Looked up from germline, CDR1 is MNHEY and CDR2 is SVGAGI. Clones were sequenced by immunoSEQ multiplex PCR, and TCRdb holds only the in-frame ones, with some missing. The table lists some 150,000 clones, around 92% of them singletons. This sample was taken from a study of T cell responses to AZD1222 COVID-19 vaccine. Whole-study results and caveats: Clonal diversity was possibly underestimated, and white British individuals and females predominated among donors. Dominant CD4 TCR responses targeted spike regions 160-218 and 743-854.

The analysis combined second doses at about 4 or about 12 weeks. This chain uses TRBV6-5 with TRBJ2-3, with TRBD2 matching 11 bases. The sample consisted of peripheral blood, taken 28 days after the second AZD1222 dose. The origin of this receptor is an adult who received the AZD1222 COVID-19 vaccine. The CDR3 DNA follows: TGTGCCAGCACCGGGACTAGCGGAGTCACAGATACGCAGTATTTT. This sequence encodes CASTGTSGVTDTQYF.